This TCR beta chain was captured by sequencing in a study of CD8 T cells in ankylosing spondylitis. Remarks on this clonotype: The target antigen is unknown.

Germline loops: CDR1 LNHDA, CDR2 SQIVND (reference sequence). This CDR3 has 14 amino acids. Trimming took 10 bases from V and 1 from J, leaving 15 bases between them. Using quantitative 5'-RACE with molecular barcodes, the authors made TCR beta libraries. TCRdb re-called the 5' RACE reads with MiXCR, one entry per CDR3 protein. Of roughly 670,000 distinct CDR3 sequences in the sample, over 15% were seen once. Study results and caveats: In the blood and synovial fluid of reactive arthritis, some motif variants had been previously reported. Matched ankylosing spondylitis synovial fluid reportedly contained a significantly enriched population of disease-linked clones. Ankylosing spondylitis blood appeared to carry a characteristic TCR beta motif of eight or nine highly homologous variants.

Input material: blood, either unsorted or a sorted T cell fraction (not recorded which). This TCR was recovered from a male donor with ankylosing spondylitis. This chain joins TRBV19 and TRBJ2-3, with D perhaps TRBD2 (6 bases). The CDR3 here is CATAEGTRTDTQYF. In DNA, the CDR3 is TGTGCCACCGCAGAGGGGACTCGCACAGATACGCAGTATTTT.